This T cell receptor (beta chain) was identified in a study of human T cells and chemical hapten exposure. Notes on the study in general: Having alopecia, the donors may differ immunologically from healthy people.

This clonotype was observed a few times. Its antigen remains unidentified. TCRdb reanalysed the RACE reads using MiXCR and keeps one entry per CDR3 protein. In the table there are roughly 180,000 distinct CDR3 sequences, approximately 20% of which are singletons. Indicated time point: patch test 1, 2 weeks after DPC sensitization. Described treatment: therapeutic diphenylcyclopropenone sensitization with weekly scalp DPC. The CDR3 loop spans 13 amino acids. V shed 5 bases and J 7 bases; nucleotides not matched to a gene: 7. The source material was whole blood, sampled in connection with sensitization to the hapten diphenylcyclopropenone (DPC). This chain joins TRBV12-3 or TRBV12-4 and TRBJ1-1; TRBD1 agrees at 7 bases. The receptor comes from a woman aged 45 to 65 with alopecia areata. Some clones in this sample may be carry-over from other donors' samples. CDR3 nucleotides: TGTGCCAGCAGTCTAAGACAGGGTGTTGAAGCTTTCTTT. This codes for CASSLRQGVEAFF.